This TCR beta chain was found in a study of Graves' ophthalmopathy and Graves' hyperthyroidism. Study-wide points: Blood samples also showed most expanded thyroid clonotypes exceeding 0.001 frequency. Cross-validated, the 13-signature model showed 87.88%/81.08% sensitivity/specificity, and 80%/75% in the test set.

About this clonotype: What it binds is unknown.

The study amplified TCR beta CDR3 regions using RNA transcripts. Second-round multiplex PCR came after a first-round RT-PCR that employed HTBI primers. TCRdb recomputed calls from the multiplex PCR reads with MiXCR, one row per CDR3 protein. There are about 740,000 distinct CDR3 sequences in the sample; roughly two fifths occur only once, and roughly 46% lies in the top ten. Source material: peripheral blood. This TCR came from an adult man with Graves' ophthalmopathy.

This chain's CDR3 is CASSLSGVPGFF. CDR3 bases: TGCGCCAGCAGCTTGTCCGGGGTTCCCGGTTTCTTT. This chain uses TRBV5-1 with TRBJ1-1, with D uncertain. The CDR3 has 12 residues. V lost 1 base and J lost 13, with 14 bases in between. CDR1 and CDR2 from the germline V gene are SGHRS and YFSETQ.